This entry lists 24 T cell receptor beta chains sequenced from one sample in a study of OX40 agonist ivuxolimab in advanced cancers. Repertoires were generated with immunoSEQ multiplex PCR, while TCRdb's copy carries only in-frame clones and drops some. The sample lists around 140,000 clones, about nine tenths occurring once. Sequences were derived from CD4+ or CD8+ T cells sorted from blood, sampled in a trial of the OX40 agonist ivuxolimab. These TCRs come from an adult with an advanced solid tumor such as melanoma, head and neck, liver or kidney cancer.

This clone has more than one count but fewer than ten. This sequence joins TRBV7-6 and TRBJ1-2; 11 nucleotides align to TRBD1. Trimming removed 5 bases from V and 5 bases from J; junction bases left unmatched: 4. The CDR3 is 14 amino acids. CDR1 and CDR2 (germline): SGHVS, FNYEAQ. CDR3 sequence (DNA): TGTGCCAGCAGCCTAAGGGACAGGGGGTATGGCTACACCTTC. Protein sequence: CASSLRDRGYGYTF.

This sequence joins TRBV19 and TRBJ2-1, with TRBD2 identical over 11 bases. The CDR3 length is 17 residues. Trimming removed 4 bases from V and 3 bases from J; junction bases left unmatched: 8. CDR1 is LNHDA and CDR2 is SQIVND in the germline V gene (reference sequence). The CDR3 protein is CASSTQRTSGYYNEQFF. The CDR3 nucleotides read TGTGCCAGTAGTACACAGCGGACTAGCGGGTACTACAATGAGCAGTTCTTC. The whole variable domain, filled in from reference TRBV19 and TRBJ2-1, reads DGGITQSPKYLFRKEGQNVTLSCEQNLNHDAMYWYRQDPGQGLRLIYYSQIVNDFQKGDIAEGYSVSREKKESFPLTVTSAQKNPTAFYLCASSTQRTSGYYNEQFFGPGTRLTVL.

This clone was detected only once. This CDR3 reads CAWSGQGANYGYTF. CDR3 in DNA: TGTGCCTGGAGTGGACAGGGGGCTAACTATGGCTACACCTTC. The gene calls are TRBV30 and TRBJ1-2, with TRBD1 matching 9 bases. CDR3 length: 14 residues. Germline V gene lookup returns CDR1 GTSNPN and CDR2 SVGIG (reference sequence). V lost 1 base, J lost 0 bases, and 0 bases stayed unmatched.

The chain uses TRBV6-1 and TRBJ1-2; 8 bases align to TRBD1. The germline V gene has CDR1 MNHNS and CDR2 SASEGT. V gave up 6 bases and J gave up 1 base; unmatched junction bases: 4. This CDR3 has 14 residues. In DNA, the CDR3 is TGTGCCAGCAGCGACGACAGGGGTAACTATGGCTACACCTTC. Translating gives CASSDDRGNYGYTF.

The rearrangement links TRBV7-3 to TRBJ2-2; D is unresolved. V gave up 1 base and J gave up 4 bases, with 4 bases separating them. This CDR3 comprises 13 residues. CDR1 and CDR2 (germline): SGHTA, FQGTGA. CDR3 nucleotides: TGTGCCAGCAGCTTAAGAGGCACCGGGGAGCTGTTTTTT. Encoded protein: CASSLRGTGELFF.

In its sample, this clone was seen once. V gene TRBV5-1 combines with J gene TRBJ2-3, with 9 bases identical to TRBD2. This CDR3 contains 17 residues. Germline CDR1 SGHRS, CDR2 YFSETQ. J was trimmed by 0 bases and V by 0 bases; bases with no gene match: 5. As DNA, the CDR3 is TGCGCCAGCAGCTTGGCCGGGCGGGAGGGCAGCACAGATACGCAGTATTTT. Protein sequence: CASSLAGREGSTDTQYF.

This clone turned up a few times. The rearrangement uses TRBV2 and TRBJ1-3; D uncertain. V was pared by 6 bases and J by 0 bases, with 6 bases between. CDR1 is SNHLY, CDR2 FYNNEI, per germline. This CDR3 comprises 13 residues. CDR3 sequence reads: CASSLISGNTIYF. The CDR3 DNA is TGTGCCAGCAGCCTTATCTCTGGAAACACCATATATTTT.

The genes are TRBV6-5 and TRBJ2-7; 9 bases match TRBD1. Trimming removed 4 bases from V and 2 bases from J; junction bases left unmatched: 3. Germline V gives CDR1 MNHEY, CDR2 SVGAGI. The CDR3 contains 14 residues. The CDR3 coding sequence is TGTGCCAGCAGTTCGGGACAGGGTGCCTACGAGCAGTACTTC. This codes for CASSSGQGAYEQYF.

The chain couples TRBV29-1 to TRBJ2-1; either TRBD1 or TRBD2 may fit D (7 bases each). CDR1 SQVTM and CDR2 ANQGSEA come from the germline V gene. CDR3 size: 15 residues. The germline V and J ends were trimmed by 7 bases and 6 bases, with 22 bases remaining between them. The DNA for the CDR3 is TGCAGCGCCAGCCTCCCCGACAGGGAGGGCAATGAGCAGTTCTTC. Translation: CSASLPDREGNEQFF.

Here the CDR3 reads CASRPVARNTEAFF. Written as DNA, the CDR3 is TGTGCCAGCAGGCCCGTTGCAAGGAACACTGAAGCTTTCTTT. The chain is built from TRBV9 and TRBJ1-1, with D uncertain. Trimming left V 5 bases short and J 1 base short, with 12 bases between. The germline CDR1 and CDR2 sequences are SGDLS and YYNGEE. The CDR3 runs to 14 residues.

The V call is TRBV28, the J call TRBJ2-7; TRBD1 matches at 8 bases. The length of the CDR3 is 14 residues. The germline V gene encodes CDR1 MDHEN and CDR2 SYDVKM. V dropped 5 bases and J dropped 4; count of bases not matched to a gene: 7. The CDR3 region is CASSPTTGVYEQYF. Here the CDR3 DNA reads TGTGCCAGCAGTCCGACGACAGGGGTGTACGAGCAGTACTTC. Looking up the rest from reference TRBV28 and TRBJ2-7 gives the full variable domain: DVKVTQSSRYLVKRTGEKVFLECVQDMDHENMFWYRQDPGLGLRLIYFSYDVKMKEKGDIPEGYSVSREKKERFSLILESASTNQTSMYLCASSPTTGVYEQYFGPGTRLTVT.

This clone occurred once. The rearrangement links TRBV28 to TRBJ1-5; D unresolved. Germline assignment: CDR1 MDHEN and CDR2 SYDVKM. V lost 6 bases and J 0 bases, leaving 3 bases between the germline ends. CDR3 size: 12 residues. The CDR3 DNA reads as TGTGCCAGCAGCTATAGCAATCAGCCCCAGCATTTT. Translating it yields CASSYSNQPQHF.

The rearrangement joins TRBV5-1 to TRBJ2-5, with D perhaps assigned TRBD1 or TRBD2 (6 bases each). The CDR3 extends over 14 amino acids. Per germline, CDR1 SGHRS and CDR2 YFSETQ. The V and J ends lost 0 bases and 5 bases respectively, with 11 bases between them. The CDR3 is CASSLVEGGETQYF. DNA for the CDR3: TGCGCCAGCAGCTTGGTAGAGGGGGGTGAGACCCAGTACTTC.

The chain links TRBV5-1 to TRBJ1-1; TRBD1 aligns across 7 bases. The CDR3 extends over 15 amino acids. J gave up 2 bases and V 4 bases, and 8 bases lay outside the gene matches. CDR1 is SGHRS and CDR2 is YFSETQ in the germline V gene. The CDR3 protein is CASSGRQGSNTEAFF. DNA for the CDR3: TGCGCCAGCAGCGGACGACAGGGATCCAACACTGAAGCTTTCTTT.

The chain joins TRBV14 to TRBJ1-6; tentatively, D is TRBD1 (5 bases). The germline V and J ends were trimmed by 4 bases and 13 bases, with 14 bases remaining between them. The CDR3 is 13 residues long. CDR1 is SGHDN and CDR2 is FVKESK in the germline V gene. The CDR3 sequence: CASSPNSGTPLHF. The CDR3 DNA follows: TGTGCCAGCAGCCCCAACTCAGGGACCCCCCTCCACTTT.

CDR3 sequence: CASSPRDDRGYPQPQHF. In DNA, the CDR3 is TGTGCCAGCTCACCAAGGGATGACAGGGGTTATCCTCAGCCCCAGCATTTT. The rearrangement uses TRBV18 and TRBJ1-5; 8 bases align to TRBD1. With 2 bases clipped from V and 6 bases from J, the junction kept 12 bases outside the gene matches. CDR3 size: 17 residues. The germline CDR1 and CDR2 sequences are KGHSH and LQKENI.

The V call is TRBV19, the J call TRBJ1-5, with a possible D match to TRBD1 (6 bases). CDR3 length: 14 residues. Germline assignment: CDR1 LNHDA and CDR2 SQIVND (reference sequence). V lost 6 bases, J lost 4 bases, and 13 bases lay in between. The CDR3 sequence: CASSPWTANQPQHF. CDR3 DNA: TGTGCCAGTAGCCCATGGACAGCGAATCAGCCCCAGCATTTT.

The chain is built from TRBV9 and TRBJ2-3; possible D gene TRBD2, 6 bases. The germline gives CDR1 SGDLS, CDR2 YYNGEE. CDR3 length: 13 amino acids. V was shortened by 1 base and J by 7 bases, with 10 bases between the two germline ends. The CDR3 reads CASSVPGAHTQYF. The CDR3 nucleotides read TGTGCCAGCAGCGTACCGGGAGCTCATACGCAGTATTTT.

The chain carries TRBV2 and TRBJ2-7, with D maybe TRBD2 (6 bases). The V gene lost 6 bases and the J gene lost 2 bases, with 14 bases spanning the gap. CDR1 is SNHLY and CDR2 is FYNNEI in the germline V gene. The CDR3 length is 14 residues. The chain's CDR3 is CASRGGSATYEQYF. The CDR3 nucleotides read TGTGCCAGCAGGGGGGGTTCTGCGACCTACGAGCAGTACTTC.

This CDR3 reads CASSDGGLAEAGELFF. CDR3 nucleotide sequence: TGTGCCAGCAGCGACGGGGGACTAGCCGAAGCCGGGGAGCTGTTTTTT. The chain uses TRBV5-8 and TRBJ2-2; 9 bases fit TRBD2. The length of the CDR3 is 16 residues. V gave up 4 bases and J gave up 6 bases; unmatched junction bases: 10. Germline V gene lookup returns CDR1 SGHTS and CDR2 YDEGEE. Filled out from reference TRBV5-8 and TRBJ2-2, the complete variable domain reads EAGVTQSPTHLIKTRGQQATLRCSPISGHTSVYWYQQALGLGLQFLLWYDEGEERNRGNFPPRFSGRQFPNYSSELNVNALELEDSALYLCASSDGGLAEAGELFFGEGSRLTVL.

The chain couples TRBV6-5 to TRBJ2-1, with TRBD2 as a possible D gene (6 bases). The CDR3 has 15 residues. Deletions cut 5 bases from V and 4 bases from J, with 15 bases between. The germline V gene has CDR1 MNHEY and CDR2 SVGAGI. The CDR3 DNA reads TGTGCCAGCAGTCCGCCGGGACTGGAATACAATGAGCAGTTCTTC. Translation gives CASSPPGLEYNEQFF.

This clone is a singleton in its sample. The V and J genes are TRBV18 and TRBJ2-1, with a possible D match to TRBD1 (6 bases). The CDR3 sequence is 13 residues long. Germline V gives CDR1 KGHSH, CDR2 LQKENI. The V end lost 0 bases, the J end lost 14 bases, and 14 bases lay between the germline ends. For the CDR3, the DNA is TGTGCCAGCTCACCACCGTTGGTGGGGGCGAAGTTCTTC. This codes for CASSPPLVGAKFF. The full variable domain, its missing parts supplied by reference TRBV18 and TRBJ2-1, is NAGVMQNPRHLVRRRGQEARLRCSPMKGHSHVYWYRQLPEEGLKFMVYLQKENIIDESGMPKERFSAEFPKEGPSILRIQQVVRGDSAAYFCASSPPLVGAKFFGPGTRLTVL.

The chain links TRBV28 to TRBJ1-3; D is undetermined. V gave up 5 bases and J gave up 0 bases, with 11 bases separating them. The CDR3 is made up of 15 amino acids. CDR1 is MDHEN, CDR2 SYDVKM, per germline. The CDR3 bases are TGTGCCAGCAGTCCAATTTCGTTCTCTGGAAACACCATATATTTT. Translation: CASSPISFSGNTIYF. The complete variable domain, with remaining parts taken from reference TRBV28 and TRBJ1-3, reads DVKVTQSSRYLVKRTGEKVFLECVQDMDHENMFWYRQDPGLGLRLIYFSYDVKMKEKGDIPEGYSVSREKKERFSLILESASTNQTSMYLCASSPISFSGNTIYFGEGSWLTVV.

This clone was recorded once. V usage is TRBV9 and J usage is TRBJ2-7; D remains unclear. This CDR3 is 11 amino acids long. Germline CDR1 reads SGDLS; CDR2 reads YYNGEE. Trimming cost V 0 bases and J 6 bases, with 4 bases left between them. The DNA for the CDR3 is TGTGCCAGCAGCGTAGGGGCCGAGCAGTACTTC. It yields the protein CASSVGAEQYF.